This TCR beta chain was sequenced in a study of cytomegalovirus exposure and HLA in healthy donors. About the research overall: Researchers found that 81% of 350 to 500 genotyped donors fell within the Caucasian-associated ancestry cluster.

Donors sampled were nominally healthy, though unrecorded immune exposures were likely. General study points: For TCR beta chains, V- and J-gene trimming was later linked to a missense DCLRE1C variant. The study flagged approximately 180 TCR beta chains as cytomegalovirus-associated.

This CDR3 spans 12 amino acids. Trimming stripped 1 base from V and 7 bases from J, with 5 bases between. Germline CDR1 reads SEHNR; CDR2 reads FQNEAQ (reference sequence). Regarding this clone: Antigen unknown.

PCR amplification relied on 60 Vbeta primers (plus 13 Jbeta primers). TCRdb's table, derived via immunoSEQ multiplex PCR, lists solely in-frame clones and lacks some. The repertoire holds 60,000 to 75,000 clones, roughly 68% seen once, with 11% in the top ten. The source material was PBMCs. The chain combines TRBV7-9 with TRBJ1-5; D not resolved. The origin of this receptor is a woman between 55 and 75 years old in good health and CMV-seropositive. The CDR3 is CASSLGAQPQHF. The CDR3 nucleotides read TGTGCCAGCAGCTTAGGTGCGCAGCCCCAGCATTTT. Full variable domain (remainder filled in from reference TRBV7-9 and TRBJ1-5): DTGVSQNPRHKITKRGQNVTFRCDPISEHNRLYWYRQTLGQGPEFLTYFQNEAQLEKSRLLSDRFSAERPKGSFSTLEIQRTEQGDSAMYLCASSLGAQPQHFGDGTRLSIL.